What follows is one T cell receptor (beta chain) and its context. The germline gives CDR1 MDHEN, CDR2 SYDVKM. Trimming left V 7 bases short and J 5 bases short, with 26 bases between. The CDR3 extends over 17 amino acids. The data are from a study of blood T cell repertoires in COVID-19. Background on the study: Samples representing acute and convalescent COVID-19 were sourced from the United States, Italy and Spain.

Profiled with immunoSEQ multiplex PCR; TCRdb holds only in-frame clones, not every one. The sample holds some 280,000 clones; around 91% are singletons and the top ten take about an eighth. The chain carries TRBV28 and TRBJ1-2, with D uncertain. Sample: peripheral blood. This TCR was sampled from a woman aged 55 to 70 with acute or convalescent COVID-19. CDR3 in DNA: TGTGCCAGCACCCCATTCGGCCAGGCCTGGGCCTTATATGGCTACACCTTC. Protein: CASTPFGQAWALYGYTF.